Shown below are 14 T cell receptor beta chains from a single sample sequenced in a study of blood T cells in healthy people across ages. A J-beta primer mix and a sample-barcoded 5' primer were used in a second PCR of roughly 7 to 12 cycles. TCRdb fed the 5' RACE reads into MiXCR, producing one record per CDR3 protein. In the table there are some 900,000 distinct CDR3 sequences, roughly 48% of which are singletons. The sequenced sample consisted of blood. Every receptor here comes from a young man in good health.

This clonotype was detected a few times. The rearrangement joins TRBV20-1 to TRBJ1-5; D not resolved. V lost 0 bases and J 5 bases, leaving 8 bases between the germline ends. The length of the CDR3 is 13 residues. The germline gives CDR1 DFQATT, CDR2 SNEGSKA (reference sequence). DNA of the CDR3: TGCAGTGCTAGAGAGCAGGAGCATCAGCCCCAGCATTTT. The encoded protein is CSAREQEHQPQHF.

V and J are TRBV9 and TRBJ2-3, with a weak D call TRBD2 (7 bases). V gave up 2 bases and J gave up 3 bases, with 16 bases separating them. Looked up from germline, CDR1 is SGDLS and CDR2 is YYNGEE. CDR3 size: 16 residues. In DNA form, the CDR3 reads TGTGCCAGCAGCGTTGGGGGGGGGCATCCAACAGATACGCAGTATTTT. Protein: CASSVGGGHPTDTQYF.

The chain has TRBV9 and TRBJ2-7; 7 nucleotides line up with TRBD1. The CDR3 contains 15 residues. After removal of 4 bases from V and 6 bases from J, the junction contained 13 bases not matched to a gene. The V gene's germline CDR1 is SGDLS and CDR2 YYNGEE. CDR3 region: CASSPNEGASFEQYF. In nucleotides, the CDR3 is TGTGCCAGCAGCCCAAACGAGGGGGCATCGTTCGAGCAGTACTTC.

V usage is TRBV29-1 and J usage is TRBJ2-7; D could derive from TRBD1 or TRBD2 (5 bases each). V dropped 3 bases and J dropped 4 bases, with 16 bases sitting between them. The CDR3 runs to 14 residues. Germline loops: CDR1 SQVTM, CDR2 ANQGSEA. The CDR3 nucleotides are TGCAGCGTTGACGGTGGCAGGGAGTCGTACGAGCAGTACTTC. Its protein product is CSVDGGRESYEQYF.

This chain joins TRBV29-1 and TRBJ2-1; TRBD1 might be the D (5 bases). Looked up from germline, CDR1 is SQVTM and CDR2 is ANQGSEA. V was clipped by 3 bases and J by 7 bases, with 16 bases between them. The CDR3 totals 14 residues. CDR3 in amino acids: CSVERPGSLNEQFF. CDR3 bases: TGCAGCGTTGAGCGGCCAGGGTCACTGAATGAGCAGTTCTTC.

The chain is built from TRBV6-6 and TRBJ2-1; a weak D match, TRBD2 (6 bases). The CDR3 has 17 amino acids. The V and J ends lost 2 bases and 0 bases respectively, with 14 bases between them. Germline assignment: CDR1 MNHNY and CDR2 SVGAGI (reference sequence). CDR3 nucleotide sequence: TGTGCCAGCAGTTACCCGCCTGGAGGGAGCTCCTACAATGAGCAGTTCTTC. The encoded protein is CASSYPPGGSSYNEQFF.

This clonotype was observed a handful of times. This chain joins TRBV11-2 and TRBJ2-5, with 14 bases lining up with TRBD2. V shed 5 bases and J 6 bases; nucleotides not matched to a gene: 8. Germline values: CDR1 SGHAT, CDR2 FQNNGV. This CDR3 has 16 amino acids. CDR3 amino acids: CASSPGTSGGRQTQYF. DNA for the CDR3: TGTGCCAGCAGCCCAGGGACTAGCGGGGGTAGACAGACCCAGTACTTC.

Note on this clonotype: Relative to the germline gene, one junction end is altered; a read error may explain this. In nucleotides, the CDR3 is TGCGCCAGCAGCTTGGACGTGGTGTCCTGCGAGCAGTACTTC. This encodes CASSLDVVSCEQYF. V usage is TRBV5-1 and J usage is TRBJ2-7; D is ambiguous. Germline CDR1 and CDR2: SGHRS and YFSETQ. The CDR3 is 14 residues long.

The CDR3 loop is CASSVGLAGARTDTQYF. CDR3 sequence (DNA): TGTGCCAGCAGCGTAGGACTAGCGGGGGCCCGCACAGATACGCAGTATTTT. This chain connects TRBV9 to TRBJ2-3; 12 positions match TRBD2. The CDR3 spans 17 residues. Trimming removed 0 bases from V and 1 base from J; junction bases left unmatched: 3. CDR1 is SGDLS and CDR2 is YYNGEE in the germline V gene.

The genes are TRBV20-1 and TRBJ1-5; no reliable D call. Per the germline V gene, CDR1 is DFQATT and CDR2 is SNEGSKA (reference sequence). The V and J ends lost 0 bases and 3 bases respectively, with 12 bases between them. This CDR3 has 15 amino acids. The CDR3 coding sequence is TGCAGTGCTAGAGACAATCGGCCGGACAATCAGCCCCAGCATTTT. Its protein product is CSARDNRPDNQPQHF.

This clonotype was observed a handful of times. The chain is built from TRBV9 and TRBJ2-5; TRBD2 matches at 12 bases. Trimming took 4 bases from V and 4 from J; bases not matched to a gene: 8. CDR3 length: 16 residues. From germline, CDR1 is SGDLS and CDR2 YYNGEE. CDR3 amino acids: CASSPLAGGPGETQYF. CDR3 sequence (DNA): TGTGCCAGCAGCCCCCTAGCGGGGGGGCCGGGAGAGACCCAGTACTTC.

This clonotype was seen once. The CDR3: CASSPPLAALEDTQYF. CDR3 DNA: TGTGCCAGCAGCCCACCTCTAGCGGCTTTGGAGGATACGCAGTATTTT. V usage is TRBV11-2 and J usage is TRBJ2-3; the match to TRBD2 covers 7 bases. Losses at the gene ends were 5 bases for V and 6 bases for J; bases not matched to a gene: 14. CDR1 is SGHAT, CDR2 FQNNGV, per germline. The CDR3 is made up of 16 amino acids.

V is TRBV3-1 and J is TRBJ2-1; perhaps TRBD1 as D (6 bases). Germline assignment: CDR1 LGHDT and CDR2 YNNKEL (reference sequence). The CDR3 contains 15 residues. V was trimmed by 6 bases and J by 4 bases, leaving 16 bases between them. The CDR3, as DNA: TGTGCCAGCAGTTGGACAGATGGAGTTTACAATGAGCAGTTCTTC. Translation gives CASSWTDGVYNEQFF.

The V and J genes are TRBV15 and TRBJ2-3; either TRBD1 or TRBD2 may fit D (5 bases each). This CDR3 comprises 13 residues. Germline V gene sequence: CDR1 LNHNV, CDR2 YYDKDF (reference sequence). Deletions cut 0 bases from V and 9 bases from J, with 10 bases between. The CDR3 DNA is TGTGCCACCAGCAGAGACCAGGGAGAGACGCAGTATTTT. Amino acid sequence: CATSRDQGETQYF.